Presented here are 7 T cell receptor beta chains from one specimen sequenced in a study of identifying expanded T cells in peripheral blood. TCRdb's copy holds only in-frame clones and misses some; the assay was immunoSEQ multiplex PCR. The sample yields roughly 84,000 clones, 70% to 90% seen once. Sample: blood. Receptor source: a person between 18 and 75 years old in good health.

The chain uses TRBV5-5 and TRBJ2-7; TRBD2 agrees at 10 bases. This CDR3 spans 16 amino acids. V dropped 2 bases and J dropped 1; count of bases not matched to a gene: 6. Germline CDR1 and CDR2: SGHKS and YYEKEE (reference sequence). CDR3 residues: CASSFTGTSDSYEQYF. The CDR3 DNA sequence: TGTGCCAGCAGCTTTACCGGGACTAGCGATTCCTACGAGCAGTACTTC.

The J gene is TRBJ1-1, the V gene TRBV9; 10 bases agree with TRBD1. Unmatched junction bases numbered 8, after V lost 8 bases and J lost 1 base. CDR1 and CDR2 from the germline V gene are SGDLS and YYNGEE. The CDR3 loop spans 15 amino acids. The CDR3 region has the DNA TGTGCCAGTCGAGGGACAGGGGAACGGAACACTGAAGCTTTCTTT. Translation gives CASRGTGERNTEAFF.

The chain employs TRBV30 and TRBJ2-7; maybe TRBD1 (5 bases). This CDR3 has 15 amino acids. Trimming took 0 bases from V and 0 from J, leaving 12 bases between them. CDR1 and CDR2 (germline): GTSNPN, SVGIG (reference sequence). The CDR3 sequence is CAWSVNYRSSYEQYF. The CDR3 region has the DNA TGTGCCTGGAGTGTAAACTACAGGAGCTCCTACGAGCAGTACTTC.

V is TRBV6-4 and J is TRBJ2-2, with D perhaps matching TRBD1 (6 bases). CDR3 length: 15 amino acids. Trimming took off 4 bases at V and 2 bases at J, with 11 bases between the two ends. The germline CDR1 and CDR2 sequences are MRHNA and SNTAGT. The CDR3 reads CASSAGQLNTGELFF. CDR3 bases: TGTGCCAGCAGTGCGGGACAACTTAACACCGGGGAGCTGTTTTTT.

This chain links TRBV19 with TRBJ1-1; D may be TRBD1 (5 bases). Trimming took off 0 bases at V and 12 bases at J, with 14 bases between the two ends. The CDR3 totals 13 residues. Germline loops: CDR1 LNHDA, CDR2 SQIVND (reference sequence). This chain's CDR3 is CASSIEGPPGTFF. The DNA for the CDR3 is TGTGCCAGTAGTATAGAGGGACCGCCGGGAACTTTCTTT.

The chain recombines TRBV27 with TRBJ1-2; D is unresolved. The V gene's germline CDR1 is MNHEY and CDR2 SMNVEV (reference sequence). Trimming pared 6 bases from V and 3 bases from J, leaving 11 bases between. This CDR3 contains 13 residues. CDR3 loop: CASRPKPYYGYTF. CDR3 coding DNA: TGTGCCAGCAGACCCAAGCCCTACTATGGCTACACCTTC.

V and J are TRBV5-4 and TRBJ2-1, with unresolved D. Deletions cut 2 bases from V and 3 bases from J, with 9 bases between. CDR1 is SGHNT and CDR2 is YYREEE in the germline V gene (reference sequence). There are 14 residues in the CDR3. The DNA for the CDR3 is TGTGCCAGCAGCTTCGACCGAGACTACAATGAGCAGTTCTTC. Its translation: CASSFDRDYNEQFF.